This paragraph reports one T cell receptor (beta chain). Trimming removed 2 bases from V and 1 base from J, with 8 bases in between. From germline, CDR1 is MDHEN and CDR2 SYDVKM. The length of the CDR3 is 15 residues. This entry is derived from a study of T cell responses to AZD1222 COVID-19 vaccine. Libraries were prepared by immunoSEQ multiplex PCR; TCRdb keeps only in-frame clonotypes and omits some of them. Of tens of thousands of clones in the sample, approximately 84% were seen once. The source was peripheral blood, collected on day 0 of AZD1222 vaccination. This chain joins TRBV28 and TRBJ2-2; D gene ambiguous. The receptor was derived from an adult in good health. The DNA of the CDR3 is TGTGCCAGCAGTTTACTTGGGCAGAACACCGGGGAGCTGTTTTTT. Its translation is CASSLLGQNTGELFF.